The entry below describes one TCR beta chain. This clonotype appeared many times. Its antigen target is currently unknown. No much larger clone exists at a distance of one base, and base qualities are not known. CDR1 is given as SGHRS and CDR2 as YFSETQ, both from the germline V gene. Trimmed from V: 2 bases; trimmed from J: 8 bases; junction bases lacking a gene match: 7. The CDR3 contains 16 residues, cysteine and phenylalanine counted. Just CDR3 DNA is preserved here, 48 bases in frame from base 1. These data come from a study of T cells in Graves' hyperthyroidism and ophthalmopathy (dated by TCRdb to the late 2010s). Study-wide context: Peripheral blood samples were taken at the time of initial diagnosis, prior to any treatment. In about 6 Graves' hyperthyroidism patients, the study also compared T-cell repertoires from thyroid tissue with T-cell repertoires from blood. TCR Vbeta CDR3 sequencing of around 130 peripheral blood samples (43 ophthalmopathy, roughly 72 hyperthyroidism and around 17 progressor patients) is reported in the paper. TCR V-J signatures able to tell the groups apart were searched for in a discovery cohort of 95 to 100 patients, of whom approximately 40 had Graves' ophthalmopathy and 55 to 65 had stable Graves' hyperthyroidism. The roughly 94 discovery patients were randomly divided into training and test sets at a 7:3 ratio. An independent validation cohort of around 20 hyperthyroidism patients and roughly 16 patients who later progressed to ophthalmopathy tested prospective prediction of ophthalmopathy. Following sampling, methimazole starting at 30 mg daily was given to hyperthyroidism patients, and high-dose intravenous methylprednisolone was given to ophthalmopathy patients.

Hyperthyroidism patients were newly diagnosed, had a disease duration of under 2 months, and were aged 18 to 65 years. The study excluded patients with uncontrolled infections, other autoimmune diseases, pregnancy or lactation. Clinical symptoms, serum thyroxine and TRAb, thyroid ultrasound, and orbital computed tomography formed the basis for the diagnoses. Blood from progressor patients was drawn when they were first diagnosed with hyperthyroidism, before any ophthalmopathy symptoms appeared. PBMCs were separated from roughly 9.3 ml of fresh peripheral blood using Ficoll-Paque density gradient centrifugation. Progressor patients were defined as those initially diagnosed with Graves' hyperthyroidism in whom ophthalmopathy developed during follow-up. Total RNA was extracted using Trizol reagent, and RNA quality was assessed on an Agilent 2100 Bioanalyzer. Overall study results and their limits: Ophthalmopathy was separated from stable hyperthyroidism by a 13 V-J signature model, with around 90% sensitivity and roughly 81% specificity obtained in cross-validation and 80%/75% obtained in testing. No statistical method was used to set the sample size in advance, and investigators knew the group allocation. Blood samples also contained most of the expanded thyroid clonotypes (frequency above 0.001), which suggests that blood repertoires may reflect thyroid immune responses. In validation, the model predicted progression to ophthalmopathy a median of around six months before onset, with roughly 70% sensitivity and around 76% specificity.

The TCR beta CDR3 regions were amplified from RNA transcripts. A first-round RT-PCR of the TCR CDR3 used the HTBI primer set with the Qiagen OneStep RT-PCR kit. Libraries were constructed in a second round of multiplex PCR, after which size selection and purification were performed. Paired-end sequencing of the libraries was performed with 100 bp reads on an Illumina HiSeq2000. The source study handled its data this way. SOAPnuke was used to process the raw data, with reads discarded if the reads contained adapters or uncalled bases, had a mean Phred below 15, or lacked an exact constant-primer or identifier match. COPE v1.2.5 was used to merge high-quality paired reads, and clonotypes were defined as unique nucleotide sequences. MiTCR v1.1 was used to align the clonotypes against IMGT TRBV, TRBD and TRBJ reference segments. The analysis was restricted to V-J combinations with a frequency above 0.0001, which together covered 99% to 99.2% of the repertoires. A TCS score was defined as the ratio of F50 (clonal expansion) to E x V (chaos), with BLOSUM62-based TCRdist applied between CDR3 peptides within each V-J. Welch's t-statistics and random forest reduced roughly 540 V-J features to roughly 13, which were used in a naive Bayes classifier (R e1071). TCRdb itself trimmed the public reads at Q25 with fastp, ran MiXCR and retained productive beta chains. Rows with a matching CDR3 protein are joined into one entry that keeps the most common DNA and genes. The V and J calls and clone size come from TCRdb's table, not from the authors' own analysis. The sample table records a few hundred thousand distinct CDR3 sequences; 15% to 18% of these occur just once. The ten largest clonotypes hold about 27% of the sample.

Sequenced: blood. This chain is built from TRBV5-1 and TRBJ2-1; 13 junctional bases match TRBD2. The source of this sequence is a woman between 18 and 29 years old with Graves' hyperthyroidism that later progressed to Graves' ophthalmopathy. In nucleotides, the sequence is TGCGCCAGCAGCTTTACCCTAGGACTAGCGGGAGATGAGCAGTTCTTC. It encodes CASSFTLGLAGDEQFF. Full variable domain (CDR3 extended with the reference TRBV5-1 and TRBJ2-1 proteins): KAGVTQTPRYLIKTRGQQVTLSCSPISGHRSVSWYQQTPGQGLQFLFEYFSETQRNKGNFPGRFSGRQFSNSRSEMNVSTLELGDSALYLCASSFTLGLAGDEQFFGPGTRLTVL.